The 22 T cell receptor beta chains below were found in one sample sequenced in a study of post-analysis software for immune sequencing data. Presence of unique molecular identifiers characterized the TCR beta cDNA libraries. One entry per CDR3 protein, called by TCRdb with MiXCR from the PCR reads. The sample comprises some 160,000 distinct CDR3 sequences, about 36% of which are singletons, and under 30% rests with the top ten. The specimen was blood, collected after autologous hematopoietic stem cell transplantation. Receptors originate from a girl aged 10 to 17 with multiple sclerosis.

About this clonotype: Germline and junction disagree at one end, which may indicate a read error. This chain uses TRBV29-1 with TRBJ2-7, with 8 positions matching TRBD2. CDR1 SQVTM and CDR2 ANQGSEA come from the germline V gene. The CDR3 has 15 residues. CDR3 region: CGVEDLSGGYYEQYF. CDR3 nucleotide sequence: TGCGGCGTTGAAGATCTAAGCGGGGGCTACTACGAGCAGTACTTC.

This clonotype was seen more than once but under ten times. The rearrangement uses TRBV7-2 and TRBJ2-5; TRBD2 aligns across 10 bases. The end of the DNA fits TRBJ2-7 better, so the J call may be wrong. The CDR3 consists of 17 residues. Per the germline V gene, CDR1 is SGHTA and CDR2 is FQGNSA. The CDR3 reads CASSPRGGGLAPDEQYF. The CDR3 nucleotides are TGTGCCAGCAGCCCAAGGGGAGGGGGACTAGCGCCAGACGAGCAGTACTTC.

The V call is TRBV7-3, the J call TRBJ2-2, with 9 bases matching TRBD2. Germline V gene lookup returns CDR1 SGHTA and CDR2 FQGTGA. J lost 0 bases, V lost 4 bases, and 12 bases had no gene match. This CDR3 contains 19 residues. The CDR3 here is CASSYRAGGPSPNTGELFF. CDR3 in DNA: TGTGCCAGCAGCTATAGGGCGGGAGGGCCCTCCCCGAACACCGGGGAGCTGTTTTTT.

This clonotype has a handful of counts. The gene calls are TRBV9 and TRBJ2-7; D possibly uses TRBD1 or TRBD2 (5 bases each). CDR1 and CDR2 from the germline V gene are SGDLS and YYNGEE. The CDR3 runs 12 residues. Trimming took off 4 bases at V and 9 bases at J, with 14 bases between the two ends. Here the CDR3 DNA reads TGTGCCAGCAGCACCCTCCTTGGGGGGCAGTACTTC. Amino acids: CASSTLLGGQYF.

This clonotype came up a few times. The chain couples TRBV20-1 to TRBJ2-5; the D gene is possibly TRBD2 (6 bases). Germline CDR1 reads DFQATT; CDR2 reads SNEGSKA (reference sequence). V dropped 0 bases and J dropped 0 bases, with 17 bases sitting between them. This CDR3 spans 17 amino acids. The DNA for the CDR3 is TGCAGTGCTAGAGATCGTGAGGTAGCGGCGTACCAAGAGACCCAGTACTTC. This codes for CSARDREVAAYQETQYF.

This clonotype was recorded a few times. The chain links TRBV6-2 or TRBV6-3 to TRBJ1-5; TRBD1 is a possible D gene (6 bases). Per the germline V gene, CDR1 is MNHEY and CDR2 is SVGEGT. The CDR3 is 16 amino acids. V was trimmed by 6 bases and J by 2 bases, leaving 17 bases between them. CDR3 sequence reads: CASSSRIGGRNQPQHF. CDR3 DNA sequence: TGTGCCAGCAGCTCCCGGATAGGGGGGCGCAATCAGCCCCAGCATTTT.

V and J are TRBV6-6 and TRBJ1-5; D gene uncertain. The germline V gene has CDR1 MNHNY and CDR2 SVGAGI (reference sequence). CDR3 length equals 15 residues. V was trimmed by 6 bases and J by 5 bases, leaving 17 bases between them. The CDR3 region is CASSQYVGKDQPQHF. CDR3 DNA: TGTGCCAGCAGCCAATACGTAGGGAAAGATCAGCCCCAGCATTTT.

This clonotype was picked up a small number of times. The V and J genes are TRBV6-1 and TRBJ2-1, with TRBD2 matching over 14 bases. Trimming at V came to 6 bases and at J to 8 bases, leaving 18 bases not matched to a gene. Germline CDR1 is MNHNS and CDR2 is SASEGT. CDR3 length: 19 residues. The CDR3 region has the DNA TGTGCCAGCAGAGTCCGTGGTCCGGGACTAGCGGGAGAAATCGATGAGCAGTTCTTC. Protein product: CASRVRGPGLAGEIDEQFF.

This clonotype appeared a few times. This sequence joins TRBV28 and TRBJ2-1, with 9 bases that match TRBD2. CDR3 length equals 16 residues. Germline-derived CDR1 and CDR2 are MDHEN and SYDVKM. With 8 bases clipped from V and 5 bases from J, the junction kept 13 bases outside the gene matches. In nucleotides, the CDR3 is TGTGCCAGCGGCGGCGGACGACTAGCGGCGAACAATGAGCAGTTCTTC. Its protein is CASGGGRLAANNEQFF.

The chain is built from TRBV9 and TRBJ2-7; a possible D gene is TRBD2 (6 bases). Germline lookup yields CDR1 SGDLS and CDR2 YYNGEE. The CDR3 runs 16 residues. The V end was cut by 0 bases, the J end by 7 bases, with 20 bases between. CDR3 DNA: TGTGCCAGCAGCGTAGCTCGGATAGCGGAGTACAATGAGCAGTACTTC. It is translated as CASSVARIAEYNEQYF.

This clonotype has a handful of counts. The chain uses TRBV20-1 and TRBJ2-7; 9 bases align to TRBD1. CDR3 length equals 14 residues. The V gene end was trimmed by 2 bases and the J gene end by 2 bases; junction bases not matched to a gene: 4. Germline CDR1 reads DFQATT; CDR2 reads SNEGSKA (reference sequence). The CDR3 region has the DNA TGCAGTGCTAGACCCGGGACAGGGACCTACGAGCAGTACTTC. It is translated as CSARPGTGTYEQYF.

The J gene is TRBJ1-2, the V gene TRBV7-2; the D gene is possibly TRBD1 (6 bases). The CDR3 is 13 residues long. V lost 6 bases and J lost 4, with 12 bases in between. Looked up from germline, CDR1 is SGHTA and CDR2 is FQGNSA. CDR3 nucleotide sequence: TGTGCCAGCAGTCAGACAGGCGCCTATGGCTACACCTTC. Residues: CASSQTGAYGYTF.

This clonotype has only a few counts. The chain has TRBV20-1 and TRBJ2-1; TRBD2 matches at 8 bases. Germline CDR1 is DFQATT and CDR2 is SNEGSKA (reference sequence). V lost 1 base and J lost 5; bases outside the gene matches: 7. This CDR3 contains 15 residues. The CDR3: CSARALRAGDNEQFF. The DNA of the CDR3 is TGCAGTGCTAGAGCCCTACGAGCGGGAGACAATGAGCAGTTCTTC.

Details on this clonotype: With a much larger clone just one base away, this may be a read error. The V gene is TRBV6-2 or TRBV6-3, the J gene TRBJ2-7; 8 bases are a match to TRBD1. Germline CDR1 and CDR2: MNHEY and SVGEGT. J was trimmed by 4 bases and V by 8 bases; bases with no gene match: 7. CDR3 size: 13 residues. CDR3 loop: CASGRGTGYEQYF. The DNA of the CDR3 is TGTGCCAGCGGACGAGGGACAGGATACGAGCAGTACTTC.

The V call is TRBV13, the J call TRBJ2-7, with D unclear. The CDR3 sequence is 13 residues long. V dropped 3 bases and J dropped 2 bases, with 8 bases sitting between them. CDR1 is PRHDT and CDR2 is FYEKMQ in the germline V gene (reference sequence). CDR3 sequence: CASSFGSTYEQYF. CDR3 bases: TGTGCCAGCAGCTTCGGGTCGACCTACGAGCAGTACTTC. Complete variable domain (other parts from reference TRBV13 and TRBJ2-7): AAGVIQSPRHLIKEKRETATLKCYPIPRHDTVYWYQQGPGQDPQFLISFYEKMQSDKGSIPDRFSAQQFSDYHSELNMSSLELGDSALYFCASSFGSTYEQYFGPGTRLTVT.

The chain combines TRBV5-1 with TRBJ1-2; D not resolved. The CDR3 is 13 residues long. V was clipped by 0 bases and J by 3 bases, with 6 bases between them. Germline V gene sequence: CDR1 SGHRS, CDR2 YFSETQ. CDR3 sequence (DNA): TGCGCCAGCAGCTTGGACAGATACTATGGCTACACCTTC. Translation gives CASSLDRYYGYTF.

In its sample, this clonotype was seen many times. This sequence joins TRBV24-1 and TRBJ2-3, with D possibly TRBD1 on 6 matching bases. The V and J ends lost 3 bases and 5 bases respectively, with 17 bases between them. This CDR3 has 16 amino acids. Germline loops: CDR1 KGHDR, CDR2 SFDVKD. CDR3 protein: CATSDRSRGLGDTQYF. For the CDR3, the DNA is TGTGCCACCAGTGATCGATCCAGGGGATTAGGAGATACGCAGTATTTT.

This clonotype occurred a few times. This rearrangement joins TRBV5-1 to TRBJ2-4; maybe TRBD1 (6 bases). The end of the DNA fits TRBJ2-7 better, so the J call may be wrong. The CDR3 has 13 residues. The V gene's germline CDR1 is SGHRS and CDR2 YFSETQ. CDR3 loop: CASSPNRVDEQYF. As DNA, the CDR3 is TGCGCCAGCAGCCCGAACAGGGTCGACGAGCAGTACTTC.

The chain carries TRBV5-4 and TRBJ2-1; no reliable D call. Germline V gene sequence: CDR1 SGHNT, CDR2 YYREEE (reference sequence). With 1 base removed from V and 5 bases from J, the gap between germline ends came to 7 bases. The CDR3 covers 13 residues. The CDR3 DNA sequence: TGTGCCAGCAGCTTGAGACTTAACAATGAGCAGTTCTTC. Amino acid sequence: CASSLRLNNEQFF.

The chain combines TRBV11-3 with TRBJ2-2; no clear D. V shed 6 bases and J shed 3 bases, with 5 bases lying between them. Germline values: CDR1 SGHNT, CDR2 YENEEA. The CDR3 consists of 12 residues. The CDR3 coding sequence is TGTGCCAGCAGAGGAGACACCGGGGAGCTGTTTTTT. Its protein is CASRGDTGELFF.

In its sample, this clonotype was seen many times. This CDR3 is CASRGLGQINQPQHF. DNA for the CDR3: TGTGCCAGCAGGGGTCTTGGGCAGATTAATCAGCCCCAGCATTTT. This sequence joins TRBV12-3 or TRBV12-4 and TRBJ1-5, with no clear D. Trimming took off 6 bases at V and 4 bases at J, with 16 bases between the two ends. The CDR3 spans 15 residues.

This clonotype has more than one count but fewer than ten. This chain connects TRBV24-1 to TRBJ2-1; D possibly matches TRBD1 or TRBD2 (5 bases each). The V end was cut by 2 bases, the J end by 9 bases, with 7 bases between. Germline CDR1 KGHDR, CDR2 SFDVKD. The CDR3 covers 12 residues. CDR3 sequence: CATSDSGTEQFF. For the CDR3, the DNA is TGTGCCACCAGTGATTCCGGGACTGAGCAGTTCTTC.